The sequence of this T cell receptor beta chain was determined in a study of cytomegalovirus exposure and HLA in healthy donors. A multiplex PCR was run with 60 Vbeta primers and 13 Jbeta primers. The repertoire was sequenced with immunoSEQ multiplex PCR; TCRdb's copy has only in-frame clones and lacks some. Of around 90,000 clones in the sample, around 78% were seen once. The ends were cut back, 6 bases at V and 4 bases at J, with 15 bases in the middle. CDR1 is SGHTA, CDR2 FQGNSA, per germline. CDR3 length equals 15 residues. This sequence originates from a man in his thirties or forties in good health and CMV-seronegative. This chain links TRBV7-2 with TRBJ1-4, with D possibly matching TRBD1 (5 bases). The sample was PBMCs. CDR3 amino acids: CASSYQGLHNEKLFF. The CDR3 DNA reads TGTGCCAGCAGTTACCAGGGACTCCATAATGAAAAACTGTTTTTT.